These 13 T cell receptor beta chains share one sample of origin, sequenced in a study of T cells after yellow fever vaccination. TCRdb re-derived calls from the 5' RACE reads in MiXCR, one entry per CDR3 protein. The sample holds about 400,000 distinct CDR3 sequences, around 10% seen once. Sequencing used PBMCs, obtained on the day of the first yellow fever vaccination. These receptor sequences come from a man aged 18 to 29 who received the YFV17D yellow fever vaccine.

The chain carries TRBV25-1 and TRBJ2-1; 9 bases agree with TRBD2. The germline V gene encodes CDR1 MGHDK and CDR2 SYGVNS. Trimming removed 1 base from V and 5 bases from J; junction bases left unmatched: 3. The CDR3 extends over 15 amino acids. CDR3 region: CASSESASGDNEQFF. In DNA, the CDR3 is TGTGCCAGCAGTGAATCGGCTAGCGGGGACAATGAGCAGTTCTTC.

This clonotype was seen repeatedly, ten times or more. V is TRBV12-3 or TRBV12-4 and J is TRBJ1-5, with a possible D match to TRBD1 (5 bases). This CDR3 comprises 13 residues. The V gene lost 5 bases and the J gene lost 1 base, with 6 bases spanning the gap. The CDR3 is CASSGGSNQPQHF. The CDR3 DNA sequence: TGTGCCAGCAGTGGGGGGAGCAATCAGCCCCAGCATTTT.

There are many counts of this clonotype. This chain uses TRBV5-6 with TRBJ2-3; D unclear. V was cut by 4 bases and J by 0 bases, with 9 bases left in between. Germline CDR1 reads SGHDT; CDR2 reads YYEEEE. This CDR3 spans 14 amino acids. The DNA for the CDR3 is TGTGCCAGCAGCACCGCAACCAGCACAGATACGCAGTATTTT. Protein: CASSTATSTDTQYF. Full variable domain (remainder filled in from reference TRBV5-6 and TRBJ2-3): DAGVTQSPTHLIKTRGQQVTLRCSPKSGHDTVSWYQQALGQGPQFIFQYYEEEERQRGNFPDRFSGHQFPNYSSELNVNALLLGDSALYLCASSTATSTDTQYFGPGTRLTVL.

As DNA, the CDR3 is TGCGCCAGCAGCTTGGGGAGCCGTGGGAATGAAAAACTGTTTTTT. Translating gives CASSLGSRGNEKLFF. V usage is TRBV5-1 and J usage is TRBJ1-4; D uncertain. Germline CDR1 and CDR2: SGHRS and YFSETQ. With 0 bases removed from V and 5 bases from J, the gap between germline ends came to 11 bases. The CDR3 runs to 15 residues.

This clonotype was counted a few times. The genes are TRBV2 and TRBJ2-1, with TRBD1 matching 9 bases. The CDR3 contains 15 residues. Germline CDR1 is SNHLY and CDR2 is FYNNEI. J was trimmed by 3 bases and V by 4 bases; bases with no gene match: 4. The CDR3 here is CASSVGQGIYNEQFF. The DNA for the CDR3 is TGTGCCAGCAGTGTCGGACAGGGGATCTACAATGAGCAGTTCTTC.

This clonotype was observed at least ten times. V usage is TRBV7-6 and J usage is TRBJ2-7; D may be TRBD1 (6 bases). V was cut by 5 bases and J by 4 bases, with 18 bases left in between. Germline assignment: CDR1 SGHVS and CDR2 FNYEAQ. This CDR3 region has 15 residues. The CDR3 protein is CASSHAGATSYEQYF. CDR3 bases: TGTGCCAGCAGCCACGCAGGGGCCACATCTTACGAGCAGTACTTC.

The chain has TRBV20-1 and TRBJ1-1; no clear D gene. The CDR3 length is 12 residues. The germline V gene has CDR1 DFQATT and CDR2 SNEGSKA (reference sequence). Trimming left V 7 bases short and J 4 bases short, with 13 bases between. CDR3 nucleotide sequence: TGCAGTGGAATAAAGATGGGCACTGAAGCTTTCTTT. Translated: CSGIKMGTEAFF.

The CDR3 is CASSLIGGEETQYF. The CDR3 DNA reads TGTGCCAGCAGCTTAATTGGCGGGGAAGAGACCCAGTACTTC. This chain uses TRBV7-3 with TRBJ2-5, with D possibly being TRBD2 (6 bases). V was cut by 1 base and J by 3 bases, with 9 bases left in between. This CDR3 region has 14 residues. Germline CDR1 reads SGHTA; CDR2 reads FQGTGA. The full variable domain, with the rest looked up from reference TRBV7-3 and TRBJ2-5, is GAGVSQTPSNKVTEKGKYVELRCDPISGHTALYWYRQSLGQGPEFLIYFQGTGAADDSGLPNDRFFAVRPEGSVSTLKIQRTERGDSAVYLCASSLIGGEETQYFGPGTRLLVL.

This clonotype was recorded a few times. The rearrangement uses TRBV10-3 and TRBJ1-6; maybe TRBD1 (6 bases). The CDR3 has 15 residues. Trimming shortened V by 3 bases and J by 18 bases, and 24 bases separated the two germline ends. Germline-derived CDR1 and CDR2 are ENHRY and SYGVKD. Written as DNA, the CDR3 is TGTGCCATCAGTGATATAGGGGGTTTTCCCCTCCGTCGCCACTTT. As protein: CAISDIGGFPLRRHF.

The CDR3 loop is CASSSDGRGSYNEQFF. The CDR3 region has the DNA TGTGCCAGCAGCTCCGATGGGCGGGGAAGCTACAATGAGCAGTTCTTC. This rearrangement joins TRBV7-8 to TRBJ2-1; D is perhaps TRBD2 (6 bases). With 4 bases removed from V and 3 bases from J, the gap between germline ends came to 16 bases. The germline V gene encodes CDR1 SGHVS and CDR2 FQNEAQ. This CDR3 region has 16 residues.

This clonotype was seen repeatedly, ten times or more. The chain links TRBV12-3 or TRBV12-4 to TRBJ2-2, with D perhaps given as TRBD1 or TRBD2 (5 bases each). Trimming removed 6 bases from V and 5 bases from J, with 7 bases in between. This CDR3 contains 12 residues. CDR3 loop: CASRGVTGELFF. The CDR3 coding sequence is TGTGCCAGCAGGGGGGTTACCGGGGAGCTGTTTTTT.

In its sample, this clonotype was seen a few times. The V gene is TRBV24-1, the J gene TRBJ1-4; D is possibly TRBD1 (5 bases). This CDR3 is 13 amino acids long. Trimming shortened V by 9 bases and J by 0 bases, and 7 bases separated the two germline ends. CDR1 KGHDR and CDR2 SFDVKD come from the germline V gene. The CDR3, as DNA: TGTGCCACCGCAGGGTCAACTAATGAAAAACTGTTTTTT. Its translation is CATAGSTNEKLFF.

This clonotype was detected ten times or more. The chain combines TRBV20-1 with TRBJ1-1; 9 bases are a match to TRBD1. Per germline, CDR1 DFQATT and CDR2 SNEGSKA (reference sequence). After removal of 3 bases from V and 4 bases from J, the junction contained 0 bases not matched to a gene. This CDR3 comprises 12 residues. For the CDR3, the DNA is TGCAGTGCTAGGACAGGGGGCACTGAAGCTTTCTTT. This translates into CSARTGGTEAFF.